One and the same sample provided the 10 T cell receptor beta chains below, sequenced in a study of post-analysis software for immune sequencing data. The study, taken as a whole, reports: Relative to controls, patients had 4 or 5 TRBV segments at higher frequency, with TRBV5-6, TRBV5-1 and TRBV20-1 among these.

No antigen has been identified for these receptors. The TCR beta cDNA libraries contained unique molecular identifiers. TCRdb re-called the PCR reads with MiXCR, one entry per CDR3 protein. The data hold roughly 800,000 distinct CDR3 sequences, with roughly 50% observed a single time. Sequenced material: blood. The origin of the receptors is a girl aged 10-17 years with multiple sclerosis.

This clonotype turned up a few times. This chain links TRBV29-1 with TRBJ1-2; TRBD1 might be the D (5 bases). The germline V gene has CDR1 SQVTM and CDR2 ANQGSEA. Deletions cut 5 bases from V and 7 bases from J, with 17 bases between. CDR3 length: 13 amino acids. CDR3 sequence: CSVPGTGLSGYTF. DNA of the CDR3: TGCAGCGTTCCCGGGACCGGGCTAAGTGGCTACACCTTC.

This clonotype showed up just a few times. The J gene is TRBJ1-2, the V gene TRBV7-3; 10 bases map to TRBD1. The V gene's germline CDR1 is SGHTA and CDR2 FQGTGA. Trimming took 3 bases from V and 7 from J; bases not matched to a gene: 8. The CDR3 covers 15 residues. The CDR3 sequence is CASSFSGTGAVGYTF. CDR3 bases: TGTGCCAGCAGCTTTTCCGGGACAGGGGCTGTTGGCTACACCTTC.

This chain uses TRBV20-1 with TRBJ2-3; D may correspond to TRBD1 or TRBD2 (6 bases each). The CDR3 totals 15 residues. Germline CDR1 DFQATT, CDR2 SNEGSKA (reference sequence). Trimming stripped 4 bases from V and 2 bases from J, with 16 bases between. Here the CDR3 reads CSANNPRGATDTQYF. The CDR3 nucleotides are TGCAGTGCTAACAACCCAAGGGGGGCCACAGATACGCAGTATTTT.

A few counts support this clonotype. J is TRBJ2-3 and V is TRBV6-4; 9 nucleotides match TRBD2. V lost 3 bases to trimming and J lost 11 bases; unmatched junction nucleotides: 15. Germline V lookup: CDR1 MRHNA, CDR2 SNTAGT. The CDR3 extends over 16 amino acids. This CDR3 is CASSDLGGRDYNEQYF. The CDR3 region has the DNA TGTGCCAGCAGTGATCTGGGCGGGAGGGACTACAATGAGCAGTATTTT.

This clonotype was detected only a few times. This rearrangement joins TRBV4-1 to TRBJ2-7; TRBD1 might be the D (5 bases). The length of the CDR3 is 15 residues. Trimming removed 2 bases at V and 2 bases at J, with 13 bases between. CDR1 and CDR2 (germline): MGHRA, YSYEKL. The CDR3 loop is CASSQSDSLAYEQYF. CDR3 DNA sequence: TGCGCCAGCAGCCAAAGCGACAGTTTGGCCTACGAGCAGTACTTC.

This chain joins TRBV6-5 and TRBJ1-2, with 7 bases fitting TRBD1. V shed 7 bases and J 7 bases; nucleotides not matched to a gene: 12. Germline V gene lookup returns CDR1 MNHEY and CDR2 SVGAGI. The CDR3 contains 14 residues. The DNA of the CDR3 is TGTGCCAGCAAAGTAGACAGGGCGTCATTTGGCTACACCTTC. Residues: CASKVDRASFGYTF.

In this sample, this clonotype turned up once. The gene calls are TRBV7-9 and TRBJ2-5; TRBD1 is a possible D gene (6 bases). With the DNA end fitting TRBJ2-7 better, the J assignment may be wrong. The CDR3 is 15 residues long. Germline lookup yields CDR1 SEHNR and CDR2 FQNEAQ (reference sequence). This CDR3 reads CASSLGQERSYEQYF. CDR3 coding DNA: TGTGCCAGCAGCTTAGGACAGGAAAGGTCCTACGAGCAGTACTTC.

This chain links TRBV20-1 with TRBJ2-7; no clear D. V was trimmed by 1 base and J by 0 bases, leaving 10 bases between them. Germline loops: CDR1 DFQATT, CDR2 SNEGSKA (reference sequence). The CDR3 length is 14 residues. Here the CDR3 DNA reads TGCAGTGCTAGAGGCGCCTTTGGCTCCTACGAGCAGTACTTC. It encodes CSARGAFGSYEQYF.

The chain combines TRBV12-3 or TRBV12-4 with TRBJ1-2; D is unresolved. This CDR3 region has 13 residues. Trimming pared 5 bases from V and 4 bases from J, leaving 11 bases between. CDR3: CASSPLASYGYTF. The DNA of the CDR3 is TGTGCCAGCAGTCCACTCGCTAGCTATGGCTACACCTTC.

V usage is TRBV7-2 and J usage is TRBJ2-4, with D possibly TRBD2 on 6 matching bases. The J call may be mistaken, given a closer DNA end match to TRBJ2-7. The CDR3 has 14 residues. CDR1 and CDR2 (germline): SGHTA, FQGNSA. The CDR3 DNA reads as TGTGCCAGCAGCGCGGGACCGCTCTGGGGCGAGCAGTACTTC. Its translation is CASSAGPLWGEQYF.